The text below deals with one T cell receptor (beta chain). There is no known antigen for this receptor. Per-nucleotide qualities are absent, and no much larger clonotype sits a single base away. The entry originates in a study of cytomegalovirus exposure and HLA in healthy donors (dated by TCRdb to the late 2010s). Regarding the study in general: An earlier analysis of approximately 640 of the donors reported 250 to 300 Gb of sequence data and 117 million unique TCR beta sequences from approximately 180 million T cells. Roughly 300 gigabases of sequencing data and tens of millions of unique TCR sequences made up an early release that covered 500 to 650 HLA-typed donors. Of the roughly 390 genotyped donors, less than 85% were placed in the genetic ancestry cluster associated with self-reported Caucasian donors. The study was designed to test whether signatures of past pathogen exposure could be identified by cataloging public T cell receptors. Using immunosequencing, the study profiled T cell repertoires from 666 subjects and related those repertoires to cytomegalovirus serostatus. Along with the roughly 670-subject first cohort, a separate validation cohort of more than 90 different subjects was used. High-throughput TCR immunosequencing, statistical association of individual TCRs with disease status, and machine learning were combined to predict cytomegalovirus infection status. A later analysis re-examined previously published TCR beta repertoires from hundreds of donors and added high-resolution HLA genotyping to investigate patterns of TCR occurrence. The later analysis used no new phenotypic data to find candidate immune exposures, relying instead on TCR beta sequences and their occurrence across donors. To decide whether each TCR beta V gene segment behaved as functional or pseudogenic, an earlier analysis of approximately 620 of the donors relied on high-throughput TCR beta sequencing. Alongside the repertoire data, information on donor age, sex, ethnicity and CMV serostatus was compiled. A later genetic analysis took genome-wide SNP genotypes for about three fifths of the 666 donors and used that subset as a discovery cohort. All discovery cohort repertoires had been generated on a single sequencing platform. Both class I and class II loci were covered by HLA typing, at four-digit resolution. Typing coverage varied by locus: roughly 629-640 donors for A, B, C, DRB1 and DQB1; approximately 500 for DQA1; more than 600 for DPA1; 450 to 480 for DPB1. Four or five DR-DQ haplotypes were treated as single units for association and clustering because of strong linkage in the cohort. On average, over 200,000 unique TCR beta nucleotide sequences were sequenced per donor among some 420 genotyped donors of the cohort, with about 19% of those sequences being non-productive.

The receptor library was made with the immunoSEQ multiplex PCR assay. The multiplex PCR relied on a mix of 60 forward primers for TCR Vbeta segments and 13 reverse primers for TCR Jbeta segments. The CDR3 region of rearranged TCR beta genes was amplified from genomic DNA with a multiplex PCR assay. On the Illumina HiSeq System, the amplified TCR beta libraries were sequenced as 87-base-pair reads. Concerning the study's data processing: A later analysis counted approximately 74 million unique TCR beta chains across the 650 to 800 repertoires, and around 9.9 million of these chains were shared by at least two donors. Raw reads were error-corrected and collapsed into unique sequences with a nearest-neighbor algorithm that merged closely related sequences to remove PCR and sequencing errors. Alignment of CDR3 sequences to IMGT reference sequences was used to assign V, D and J gene segments. For a sequence to be retained, at least a six-nucleotide match to both a V gene segment and a J gene segment was required. Rearrangements were called productive when the CDR3 lacked stop codons and stayed in frame with V and J; all others were non-productive. CDR3 was defined by IMGT convention, running from the second conserved V-encoded cysteine to the conserved J-encoded phenylalanine. Sequences without an unambiguous match to a single V gene segment were excluded from the earlier analysis of 500 to 700 of the donors. In an earlier analysis of around 600 of the donors, V segments were called functional above 56.7% productive rearrangements and were called segregating when the between-donor standard deviation exceeded 5%. A statistical classification framework was built to diagnose cytomegalovirus status from the catalog of TCR beta chain sequences. In a later analysis, TCR nucleotide sequences were compared against IMGT/GENE-DB human TR gene sequences so that V and J genes could be assigned. The TCRdist pipeline was used in a later analysis to assign CDR3 sequences and most-parsimonious VDJ recombination scenarios. In a later analysis, every TCR beta chain was defined by the combination of its CDR3 amino acid sequence and its V-gene family, and reads without a unique V-gene family were dropped. A later analysis removed 592 highly shared, low-generation-probability nucleotide sequences to deal with suspected cross-contamination and a sequencing artifact. In a later analysis, a clonal expansion index was calculated for each public chain from normalized within-repertoire ranks of inferred template counts. In a later analysis, generation probabilities were computed with a VDJ recombination model fitted to out-of-frame rearrangements, and the resulting probabilities were checked against IGoR. A later analysis scored TCR-TCR, TCR-HLA and TCR-CMV co-occurrence with hypergeometric tests, applying a repertoire-size bias correction to TCR pairs. A later analysis estimated false discovery rates by permuting HLA or CMV assignments 20 times. A later analysis grouped co-occurring TCRs with DBSCAN, adding TCRdist sequence similarity when clustering within HLA-allele-positive subsets. For co-occurrence clustering, repertoires with fewer than 30,000 or more than 120,000 public chains were excluded, along with roughly five repertoires with anomalous nucleotide sharing. Held by TCRdb, this immuneACCESS table contains in-frame sequences only and omits some clones. Under half of the omission traces to an unresolved V gene where checked; the cause of the rest is unknown. For V, J and clone size, that table is used; D and trimming come from the DNA. The sample table lists roughly 84,000 clones, over 75% of them with a count of one. In total, the top ten clones hold 13% of the sample.

The cohort was made up of under 800 healthy bone marrow donors. All cohort members were sampled while nominally healthy, although unrecorded immune exposures were likely present. CMV serostatus was positive for around 310 and negative for about 55% of the roughly 670 cohort members, and was not recorded for this donor. A peripheral blood sample was collected from each donor, and TCR beta sequencing was performed on peripheral blood mononuclear cells. The Qiagen DNeasy Blood Extraction Kit was used to extract genomic DNA from the blood cell samples. General study outcomes and caveats: Only TCR beta chains were sequenced in this cohort, and the absence of alpha or paired-chain data limited detectable features. In an earlier analysis of 587 of the donors, most TCR beta V segments appeared in productive rearrangements about 87% or about 30% of the time, broadly matching IMGT annotations. Because HLA typing was unavailable for some donors at each locus, only the typed subset was used in association tests. According to the authors, the approach could potentially be generalized to other disease states and immunological phenotypes. A cluster of highly shared sequence variants was judged likely to be a technical artifact of the sequencing pipeline. While some public TCRs were present in many individuals, most TCR sequences turned up only very rarely across donors. Linkage disequilibrium might explain the correlated functional status among segregating V segments, but an unknown experimental factor could not be ruled out. In a later analysis, some 18,000 TCR beta sequences were associated with specific HLA alleles at a false discovery rate of 0.05. A few of the identified cytomegalovirus-associated TCR beta chains were confirmed in vitro to be specific for cytomegalovirus antigens. In a later analysis, several top co-occurrence clusters were reported to appear linked to parvovirus B19, influenza, CMV and Epstein-Barr virus. Strong co-occurrence of HLA alleles, especially DR and DQ, made assigning TCR associations to individual alleles difficult. A later analysis found that most CMV-associated TCR beta chains appeared HLA-restricted, with HLA associations seemingly driven largely by CMV exposure. Some IMGT-functional V segments, including TRBV6-2 and TRBV6-3, could not be told apart with the 87-base-pair reads, so those segments were excluded. In a later analysis, HLA-associated TCR beta chains were found to be more clonally expanded and to have lower generation probabilities than equally common non-associated chains. In a later analysis, the rate of TCR association differed among HLA loci, with DRB1 alleles having the most associated TCRs and HLA-C alleles having the fewest. According to a later genetic analysis, donors in an Asian-associated ancestry cluster had fewer N-insertions in productive TCRs than the roughly 670-donor mean. An association between a missense DCLRE1C variant and V-gene and J-gene trimming of TCR beta chains was found in a later genetic analysis and replicated in an independent cohort. Roughly uniform sequencing depth across donors was assumed in presence/absence analyses, although this assumption may not hold. Because counts were too low, roughly 16 rarely observed V segments, including chromosome 9 orphons, were excluded from the earlier analysis of about 500 of the donors. The study gave a list of more than 150 TCR beta chains associated with cytomegalovirus. For the cohort, immune exposure information was limited to CMV serostatus. A further reported finding was that TCR beta sequences accurately predicted the HLA-A and HLA-B alleles for most subjects in the first cohort. The classifier was reported to diagnose cytomegalovirus status with high specificity and sensitivity in both the original and validation cohorts.

CDR1 SGHTS and CDR2 YDEGEE were looked up in the germline V gene. Measured from the cysteine to the phenylalanine, the CDR3 is 12 residues long. The entry retains the CDR3 DNA only, 36 bases that are in frame from base 1. V is cut by 2 bases and J by 5 bases, and the space between the germline ends is 5 bases. This clonotype was obtained from a human donor in good health. The sequenced sample was PBMCs. The chain employs TRBV5-8 and TRBJ1-5, with TRBD1 as a weak D call on 5 bases. The DNA sequence is TGTGCCAGCAGCTTAGGGGATCAGCCCCAGCATTTT. It translates to CASSLGDQPQHF. Joined to the reference TRBV5-8 and TRBJ1-5 proteins, this CDR3 gives the full variable domain: EAGVTQSPTHLIKTRGQQATLRCSPISGHTSVYWYQQALGLGLQFLLWYDEGEERNRGNFPPRFSGRQFPNYSSELNVNALELEDSALYLCASSLGDQPQHFGDGTRLSIL.